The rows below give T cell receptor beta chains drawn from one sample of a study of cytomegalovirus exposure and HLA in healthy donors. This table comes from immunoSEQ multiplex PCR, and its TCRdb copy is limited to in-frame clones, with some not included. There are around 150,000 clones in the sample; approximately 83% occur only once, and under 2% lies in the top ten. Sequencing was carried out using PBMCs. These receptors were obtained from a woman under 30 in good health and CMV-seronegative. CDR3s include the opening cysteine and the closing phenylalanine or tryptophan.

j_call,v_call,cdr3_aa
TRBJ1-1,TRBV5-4,CASSLAGDVGAFF
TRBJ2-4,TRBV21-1,CASTSLAGKNIQYF
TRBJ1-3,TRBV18,CASSRALGATIYF
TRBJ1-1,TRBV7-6,CASSLSGGYTEAFF
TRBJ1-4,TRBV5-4,CASSEGPGSNEKLFF
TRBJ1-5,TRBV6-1,CASSEVWGDPINQPQHF
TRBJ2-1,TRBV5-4,CASRLSGGQYNEQFF
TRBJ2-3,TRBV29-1,CSVAVAGDLYTQYF
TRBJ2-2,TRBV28,CASSFGGSGGELFF
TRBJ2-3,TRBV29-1,CSVEPGQKRLTDTQYF
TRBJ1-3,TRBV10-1,CASSDYGMSSGNTIYF
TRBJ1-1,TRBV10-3,CAIRQGQVNMNTEAFF
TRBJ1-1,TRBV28,CASIGGGGEHTEAFF
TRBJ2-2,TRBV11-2,CASSLGQGRELFF
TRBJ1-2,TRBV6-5,CASSYRANGGYGYTF
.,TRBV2,CASSLTGRNSEQYF